The 15 T cell receptor beta chains below were found in one sample sequenced in a study of blood T cells in healthy people across ages. Together with a sample-barcoded 5' primer, a J-beta primer mix was included in a second PCR lasting about 6 to 11 cycles. TCRdb used MiXCR to reprocess the 5' RACE reads, holding one entry per CDR3 protein. Among about 830,000 distinct CDR3 sequences, roughly 60% were seen once, and the ten largest hold roughly 20%. The sequencing sample was made of blood. The receptors derive from a young man in good health.

The chain uses TRBV20-1 and TRBJ1-2, with TRBD1 matching 9 bases. The germline V gene has CDR1 DFQATT and CDR2 SNEGSKA (reference sequence). J lost 6 bases, V lost 0 bases, and 8 bases had no gene match. The CDR3 is made up of 15 amino acids. The CDR3 protein is CSAREEDRGIDGYTF. The CDR3 nucleotides are TGCAGTGCTAGAGAGGAGGACAGGGGTATAGATGGCTACACCTTC.

The gene calls are TRBV7-8 and TRBJ2-5, with D possibly being TRBD1 or TRBD2 (5 bases each). CDR3 length: 18 residues. From germline, CDR1 is SGHVS and CDR2 FQNEAQ. Between the trimmed V and J ends, which lost 7 bases and 0 bases, there was a span of 24 bases. Here the CDR3 DNA reads TGTGCCAGCACCCAAACGTTCGGGACCGGCACGTACCAAGAGACCCAGTACTTC. Its protein is CASTQTFGTGTYQETQYF.

V usage is TRBV20-1 and J usage is TRBJ2-7, with D perhaps assigned TRBD1 or TRBD2 (6 bases each). Deletions cut 7 bases from V and 1 base from J, with 14 bases between. Germline CDR1 and CDR2: DFQATT and SNEGSKA (reference sequence). The length of the CDR3 is 13 residues. Written as DNA, the CDR3 is TGCAGTGGACAGGCAGGGACTTCCTACGAGCAGTACTTC. It yields the protein CSGQAGTSYEQYF.

The V call is TRBV4-2, the J call TRBJ2-7, with D possibly matching TRBD2 (5 bases). V lost 0 bases to trimming and J lost 4 bases, with 13 bases between them. The germline CDR1 and CDR2 sequences are LGHNA and YNFKEQ. CDR3 size: 15 residues. In DNA, the CDR3 is TGTGCCAGCAGCCAAGATGAACTAGAAGAGTACGAGCAGTACTTC. It encodes CASSQDELEEYEQYF.

The rearrangement links TRBV12-5 to TRBJ2-1; D remains unclear. Judging by the DNA end, TRBJ2-7 fits better; the J call may be wrong. CDR1 is LGHNT, CDR2 FRNRAP, per germline. The CDR3 totals 17 residues. CDR3 bases: TGTGCTAGTGGGGGTCTACCAAACCCCACTACTTACAATGAGCAGTACTTC. It specifies CASGGLPNPTTYNEQYF.

This clonotype is a singleton in its sample. This sequence joins TRBV29-1 and TRBJ1-1; no clear D gene. This CDR3 has 10 residues. The germline gives CDR1 SQVTM, CDR2 ANQGSEA. The V end lost 6 bases, the J end lost 5 bases, and 7 bases lay between the germline ends. The CDR3 DNA is TGCAGCGTAAGGCGAACTGAAGCTTTCTTT. Translated, it gives CSVRRTEAFF.

Ten or more counts support this clonotype. The V gene is TRBV28, the J gene TRBJ2-1, with TRBD2 matching over 8 bases. The CDR3 sequence is 12 residues long. The ends lost 6 bases at V and 11 bases at J; junction bases unmatched: 6. CDR1 is MDHEN, CDR2 SYDVKM, per germline. CDR3 amino acids: CASRRLAGQQFF. CDR3 bases: TGTGCCAGCAGGCGGCTAGCGGGCCAGCAGTTCTTC. The full variable domain, in which reference TRBV28 and TRBJ2-1 provide the parts outside the CDR3, is DVKVTQSSRYLVKRTGEKVFLECVQDMDHENMFWYRQDPGLGLRLIYFSYDVKMKEKGDIPEGYSVSREKKERFSLILESASTNQTSMYLCASRRLAGQQFFGPGTRLTVL.

The chain joins TRBV10-3 to TRBJ2-7; 8 bases map to TRBD1. Germline lookup yields CDR1 ENHRY and CDR2 SYGVKD. The V and J ends lost 6 bases and 0 bases, in that order; junction bases with no gene match: 7. CDR3 size: 15 residues. CDR3 loop: CAISGGQADSYEQYF. The CDR3 DNA reads as TGTGCCATCAGCGGGGGACAGGCCGACTCCTACGAGCAGTACTTC.

The J gene is TRBJ2-1, the V gene TRBV28; 11 bases are shared with TRBD2. V was clipped by 4 bases and J by 13 bases; unmatched bases: 12. Germline V CDR1 and CDR2: MDHEN, SYDVKM. There are 15 residues in the CDR3. The CDR3 DNA follows: TGTGCCAGCAGTTCCCCCATAGCGGGAGGGGAGGGACAGTTCTTC. This codes for CASSSPIAGGEGQFF.

This clonotype was found a few times. V usage is TRBV29-1 and J usage is TRBJ2-5; D call uncertain. With 5 bases removed from V and 5 bases from J, the gap between germline ends came to 9 bases. This CDR3 spans 11 amino acids. CDR1 is SQVTM and CDR2 is ANQGSEA in the germline V gene. The CDR3 is CSVSDRETQYF. The CDR3 region has the DNA TGCAGCGTTAGTGACCGGGAGACCCAGTACTTC.

The chain recombines TRBV6-6 with TRBJ2-7, with no clear D. The CDR3 has 14 residues. The V end lost 2 bases, the J end lost 3 bases, and 11 bases lay between the germline ends. Germline V lookup: CDR1 MNHNY, CDR2 SVGAGI (reference sequence). The CDR3 coding sequence is TGTGCCAGCAGTTACCGGAGCAAGGACTACGAGCAGTACTTC. Encoded protein: CASSYRSKDYEQYF.

The chain has TRBV27 and TRBJ2-1; 7 bases are shared with TRBD2. The germline V gene has CDR1 MNHEY and CDR2 SMNVEV (reference sequence). The J segment lost 5 bases and the V segment lost 5 bases, leaving 15 bases of the junction unmatched. The CDR3 is 17 residues long. In DNA form, the CDR3 reads TGTGCCAGCAGTCCACGAACTCTTGTGGGAGGGGACAATGAGCAGTTCTTC. Its protein is CASSPRTLVGGDNEQFF.

The gene calls are TRBV19 and TRBJ1-2, with 8 bases identical to TRBD1. The junction had 8 bases not matched to a gene; V was cut back by 6 bases and J by 8 bases. CDR3 length: 13 residues. Germline V gives CDR1 LNHDA, CDR2 SQIVND (reference sequence). CDR3 in DNA: TGTGCCAGTAGCTCGTTGGACAGGGACGGCTACACCTTC. Translated, it gives CASSSLDRDGYTF.

This rearrangement joins TRBV4-3 to TRBJ2-7; weak D call: TRBD2 (6 bases). This CDR3 region has 14 residues. V was shortened by 0 bases and J by 5 bases, with 11 bases between the two germline ends. The V gene's germline CDR1 is LGHNA and CDR2 YSLEER. CDR3 protein: CASSQEGLWNEQYF. In nucleotides, the CDR3 is TGCGCCAGCAGCCAAGAGGGACTTTGGAACGAGCAGTACTTC.

The gene calls are TRBV30 and TRBJ2-7; 7 nucleotides agree with TRBD2. The V and J ends lost 0 bases and 0 bases, in that order; junction bases with no gene match: 2. CDR1 and CDR2 from the germline V gene are GTSNPN and SVGIG (reference sequence). The CDR3 has 14 residues. CDR3 DNA: TGTGCCTGGAGTGTCGGCGGGAGCTCCTACGAGCAGTACTTC. It is translated as CAWSVGGSSYEQYF.